The 15 T cell receptor beta chains below all came from one sample that was sequenced in a study of vaccination and CD4 T cells after COVID-19. The treatment is: roughly nine-day PBMC culture with coronavirus spike peptide pools or control peptides (ViraFEST assay). Their antigen targets remain unknown. An Oncomine TCR Beta short-read assay was used to sequence the DNA from cultured CD4+ T cells. TCRdb independently ran MiXCR on the PCR reads; one entry per CDR3 protein. The sample lists approximately 11,000 distinct CDR3 sequences, roughly 25% occurring once. The sequencing used CD4+ T cells from blood, cultured in vitro, collected before SARS-CoV-2 vaccination. The receptors come from a human donor who received a COVID-19 vaccine.

V usage is TRBV12-3 or TRBV12-4 and J usage is TRBJ2-7, with D hard to call. The CDR3 is 14 amino acids. V lost 2 bases, J lost 4 bases, and 12 bases lay in between. The CDR3 coding sequence is TGTGCCAGCAGTTTAAGGGCGACCCGATACGAGCAGTACTTC. Protein: CASSLRATRYEQYF.

This clonotype was picked up a small number of times. V is TRBV20-1 and J is TRBJ1-3; 9 bases are a match to TRBD1. Germline V CDR1 and CDR2: DFQATT, SNEGSKA (reference sequence). CDR3 length: 16 amino acids. CDR3 in amino acids: CSGDRAYPPSGNTIYF. The CDR3 nucleotides are TGCAGCGGGGACAGGGCCTATCCTCCCTCTGGAAACACCATATATTTT.

The chain joins TRBV2 to TRBJ1-3; D gene ambiguous. This CDR3 has 14 residues. Trimming took 8 bases from V and 0 from J, leaving 11 bases between them. Germline CDR1 is SNHLY and CDR2 is FYNNEI. The CDR3 reads CASHVQSSGNTIYF. The CDR3 DNA is TGTGCCAGCCATGTCCAGAGCTCTGGAAACACCATATATTTT. Using reference TRBV2 and TRBJ1-3 for the parts outside the CDR3, the full variable domain is EPEVTQTPSHQVTQMGQEVILRCVPISNHLYFYWYRQILGQKVEFLVSFYNNEISEKSEIFDDQFSVERPDGSNFTLKIRSTKLEDSAMYFCASHVQSSGNTIYFGEGSWLTVV.

Only a few counts were recorded for this clonotype. The chain recombines TRBV12-3 or TRBV12-4 with TRBJ2-3, with D possibly being TRBD1 (5 bases). CDR3 length equals 13 residues. Deletions cut 2 bases from V and 3 bases from J, with 6 bases between. The CDR3 nucleotides read TGTGCCAGCAGTTTAAGGGGAACAGATACGCAGTATTTT. Translation gives CASSLRGTDTQYF.

This clonotype showed up just a few times. The chain joins TRBV29-1 to TRBJ2-7; 7 bases map to TRBD1. Germline-derived CDR1 and CDR2 are SQVTM and ANQGSEA. V shed 6 bases and J 7 bases; nucleotides not matched to a gene: 9. The CDR3 has 12 amino acids. The CDR3 nucleotides are TGCAGCGTCCTGCCAGGGGGTAGAGAGCAGTACTTC. Its protein is CSVLPGGREQYF.

This clonotype was seen a handful of times. The chain couples TRBV12-3 or TRBV12-4 to TRBJ2-5; possibly TRBD2 for D (6 bases). The CDR3 covers 15 residues. Trimming took 6 bases from V and 3 from J, leaving 17 bases between them. The CDR3 here is CASSLMGLTEETQYF. CDR3 nucleotide sequence: TGTGCCAGCAGCCTTATGGGACTGACAGAAGAGACCCAGTACTTC.

The chain combines TRBV2 with TRBJ2-6; 9 bases align to TRBD1. The CDR3 has 20 amino acids. Germline CDR1 reads SNHLY; CDR2 reads FYNNEI. The trim removed 5 bases at V and 0 bases at J, leaving 14 bases unmatched. The DNA of the CDR3 is TGTGCCAGCAGTCCCAGCCAGGGACAGGGCTTAGCCTCTGGGGCCAACGTCCTGACTTTC. Encoded protein: CASSPSQGQGLASGANVLTF.

The V and J genes are TRBV12-3 or TRBV12-4 and TRBJ2-1; no reliable D call. The CDR3 has 18 amino acids. Trimming left V 3 bases short and J 0 bases short, with 18 bases between. CDR3 region: CASSFGHRKGSSYNEQFF. The CDR3, as DNA: TGTGCCAGCAGTTTTGGTCATAGGAAGGGTAGCTCCTACAATGAGCAGTTCTTC.

This clonotype was observed a handful of times. The V and J genes are TRBV5-5 and TRBJ1-2; tentative D call: TRBD1 (6 bases). Germline V gives CDR1 SGHKS, CDR2 YYEKEE (reference sequence). This CDR3 is built from 14 residues. Trimming cost V 6 bases and J 8 bases, with 20 bases left between them. CDR3 in amino acids: CASTSSPGAEGYTF. CDR3 sequence (DNA): TGTGCCAGCACCTCCTCCCCGGGGGCAGAAGGCTACACCTTC. Full variable domain (rest looked up from reference TRBV5-5 and TRBJ1-2): DAGVTQSPTHLIKTRGQQVTLRCSPISGHKSVSWYQQVLGQGPQFIFQYYEKEERGRGNFPDRFSARQFPNYSSELNVNALLLGDSALYLCASTSSPGAEGYTFGSGTRLTVV.

This clonotype has just a few counts. The V call is TRBV5-1, the J call TRBJ1-1, with D possibly matching TRBD1 (5 bases). The CDR3 is 13 amino acids. Trimming removed 7 bases from V and 0 bases from J, with 10 bases in between. CDR1 SGHRS and CDR2 YFSETQ come from the germline V gene. Written as DNA, the CDR3 is TGCGCCAGCGGGGCCTCGGTGAACACTGAAGCTTTCTTT. This translates into CASGASVNTEAFF. The full variable domain, in which reference TRBV5-1 and TRBJ1-1 provide the parts outside the CDR3, is KAGVTQTPRYLIKTRGQQVTLSCSPISGHRSVSWYQQTPGQGLQFLFEYFSETQRNKGNFPGRFSGRQFSNSRSEMNVSTLELGDSALYLCASGASVNTEAFFGQGTRLTVV.

There are a few counts of this clonotype. This chain connects TRBV5-1 to TRBJ1-1; D unclear. The CDR3 sequence is 14 residues long. V was cut by 0 bases and J by 3 bases, with 9 bases left in between. The germline CDR1 and CDR2 sequences are SGHRS and YFSETQ. CDR3 in DNA: TGCGCCAGCAGCTTGGCCTACGAACACACTGAAGCTTTCTTT. This gives the protein CASSLAYEHTEAFF.

Turning to this clonotype: Relative to the germline gene, one junction end is altered; a read error may explain this. The chain links TRBV5-4 to TRBJ2-2, with D possibly TRBD2 on 6 matching bases. This CDR3 is built from 13 residues. Germline loops: CDR1 SGHNT, CDR2 YYREEE (reference sequence). In DNA form, the CDR3 reads TGTGCCAGCAGCTTCGGGGGTGCCGGGGGGCTGTTTTTT. Translated: CASSFGGAGGLFF. The entire variable domain, with the rest obtained from reference TRBV5-4 and TRBJ2-2, is as follows: ETGVTQSPTHLIKTRGQQVTLRCSSQSGHNTVSWYQQALGQGPQFIFQYYREEENGRGNFPPRFSGLQFPNYSSELNVNALELDDSALYLCASSFGGAGGLFFGEGSRLTVL.

The V and J genes are TRBV20-1 and TRBJ1-2; 8 bases fit TRBD1. CDR1 is DFQATT, CDR2 SNEGSKA, per germline (reference sequence). This CDR3 has 15 amino acids. Germline trimming cut 5 bases from V and 1 base from J; bases unmatched to any gene: 9. CDR3 loop: CSAWDRNIFNYGYTF. Here the CDR3 DNA reads TGCAGTGCTTGGGACAGGAACATTTTTAACTATGGCTACACCTTC.

This chain uses TRBV11-3 with TRBJ2-3; D remains ambiguous. V lost 5 bases and J 4 bases, leaving 13 bases between the germline ends. CDR3 length: 14 residues. Germline assignment: CDR1 SGHNT and CDR2 YENEEA. As DNA, the CDR3 is TGTGCCAGCAGCCGACGTGGGTTCGCAGATACGCAGTATTTT. The encoded protein is CASSRRGFADTQYF.

This clonotype qualifies as medium-sized (0.01 to 0.1%). The chain has TRBV24-1 and TRBJ2-1; D perhaps matches TRBD2 (7 bases). Germline V gene lookup returns CDR1 KGHDR and CDR2 SFDVKD. The CDR3 has 16 amino acids. Trimming took off 3 bases at V and 4 bases at J, with 15 bases between the two ends. The CDR3 spells CATSDPPGGHYNEQFF. The CDR3 DNA is TGTGCCACCAGTGATCCCCCGGGGGGACATTACAATGAGCAGTTCTTC.